This T cell receptor beta chain originates from a study of blood T cell repertoires in COVID-19. Overall study: The cDNA or gDNA used as material had been derived from T cells, B-cell-depleted T cells, or PBMCs.

Germline V gene sequence: CDR1 SGHAT, CDR2 FQNNGV. Between the trimmed V and J ends, which lost 1 base and 6 bases, there was a span of 7 bases. The CDR3 length is 12 residues. How the authors handled the data: Nucleated cell number was recorded as an estimate derived from reference gene primer amplification. The repertoire was sequenced with immunoSEQ multiplex PCR; TCRdb's copy has only in-frame clones and lacks some. The V and J calls and clone size are taken from that table; D and trimming were inferred from the DNA. The table shows about 170,000 clones, with around 83% occurring only once. The rearrangement joins TRBV11-2 to TRBJ2-7; the D gene is possibly TRBD1 (6 bases). The specimen was peripheral blood. The receptor's source is an elderly woman in a cohort sampled during active or convalescent COVID-19. The CDR3 loop reads CASSLVRGEQYV. CDR3 nucleotides: TGTGCCAGCAGCTTAGTCAGGGGCGAGCAGTACGTC.